The 12 T cell receptor beta chains given below trace back to one sample, sequenced in a study of immune characterization of retroperitoneal liposarcoma. TCRdb re-called the PCR reads through MiXCR, storing one row per CDR3 protein. Of more than 10,000 distinct CDR3 sequences in the sample, 25% to 35% are singletons; the top ten hold approximately 8.5%. Sequenced: tumor tissue. Receptors originate from a male donor with retroperitoneal liposarcoma.

In its sample, this clonotype was seen a few times. The chain couples TRBV6-1 to TRBJ2-5; D is uncertain. Germline CDR1 MNHNS, CDR2 SASEGT. The CDR3 has 13 residues. Trimming cost V 4 bases and J 2 bases, with 8 bases left between them. CDR3 residues: CASSVGQQETQYF. CDR3 nucleotide sequence: TGTGCCAGCAGTGTAGGGCAGCAAGAGACCCAGTACTTC.

This clonotype qualifies as medium-sized (0.01 to 0.1%). V and J are TRBV6-6 and TRBJ2-1, with 14 positions matching TRBD2. Germline V gene lookup returns CDR1 MNHNY and CDR2 SVGAGI (reference sequence). V was pared by 0 bases and J by 9 bases, with 4 bases of the junction left unmatched. CDR3 length: 16 residues. This CDR3 is CASSYSIGLAGGEQFF. The CDR3, as DNA: TGTGCCAGCAGTTACTCGATTGGACTAGCGGGAGGTGAGCAGTTCTTC.

This clonotype is labeled medium-sized. This sequence joins TRBV6-1 and TRBJ2-1, with 11 bases fitting TRBD1. Judging by the DNA end, TRBJ2-7 fits better; the J call may be wrong. The CDR3 is 14 residues long. In germline, CDR1 is MNHNS, CDR2 SASEGT. This CDR3 is CASSTGTGGYEQYF. The DNA of the CDR3 is TGTGCCAGCAGCACCGGGACAGGGGGCTACGAGCAGTACTTC.

The chain is built from TRBV7-2 and TRBJ2-1; D gene unclear. The CDR3 runs to 13 residues. CDR1 is SGHTA, CDR2 FQGNSA, per germline. The V and J ends lost 3 bases and 13 bases respectively, with 16 bases between them. CDR3 in DNA: TGTGCCAGCAGCTTCGAAGTACAAGAGACCCAGTTCTTC. Translated: CASSFEVQETQFF.

V usage is TRBV6-1 and J usage is TRBJ2-1; tentative D call: TRBD1 (5 bases). Germline CDR1 and CDR2: MNHNS and SASEGT. This CDR3 comprises 12 residues. Deletions cut 1 base from V and 8 bases from J, with 6 bases between. The CDR3, as DNA: TGTGCCAGCAGTGAAGGGACATATGAGCAGTTCTTC. This encodes CASSEGTYEQFF.

This clonotype is medium-sized in the sample. The chain carries TRBV11-3 and TRBJ2-7; D assignment may be TRBD1 or TRBD2 (5 bases each). The V end lost 5 bases, the J end lost 3 bases, and 17 bases lay between the germline ends. The CDR3 has 15 amino acids. Germline lookup yields CDR1 SGHNT and CDR2 YENEEA. The CDR3 DNA reads TGTGCCAGCAGCCCCCTGGGGGTATTGAGCTACGAGCAGTACTTC. As protein: CASSPLGVLSYEQYF.

There are a few counts of this clonotype. The chain joins TRBV11-2 to TRBJ2-1; 8 bases are a match to TRBD2. There are 15 residues in the CDR3. After removal of 0 bases from V and 10 bases from J, the junction contained 8 bases not matched to a gene. Looked up from germline, CDR1 is SGHAT and CDR2 is FQNNGV. CDR3 sequence: CASSLEGSSGIEQFF. CDR3 DNA: TGTGCCAGCAGCTTAGAGGGGAGTAGCGGGATCGAGCAGTTCTTC. The whole variable domain, filled in from reference TRBV11-2 and TRBJ2-1, reads EAGVAQSPRYKIIEKRQSVAFWCNPISGHATLYWYQQILGQGPKLLIQFQNNGVVDDSQLPKDRFSAERLKGVDSTLKIQPAKLEDSAVYLCASSLEGSSGIEQFFGPGTRLTVL.

The chain recombines TRBV11-1 with TRBJ2-1; D not resolved. The J call may be wrong; the DNA end is better matched by TRBJ2-7. Germline CDR1 and CDR2: SGHAT and FQDESV (reference sequence). This CDR3 spans 12 amino acids. The CDR3 region has the DNA TGTGCCAGCAGCTCGACTTACAATGAGCAGTACTTC. It is translated as CASSSTYNEQYF.

This clonotype was seen a few times. V is TRBV7-2 and J is TRBJ2-5; tentative D call: TRBD2 (5 bases). The J call may be wrong; the DNA end is better matched by TRBJ2-7. Germline lookup yields CDR1 SGHTA and CDR2 FQGNSA. CDR3 length equals 15 residues. CDR3 region: CASSPARTHAYEQYF. The CDR3 region has the DNA TGTGCCAGCAGCCCAGCTCGGACTCATGCCTACGAGCAGTACTTC.

This chain connects TRBV10-1 to TRBJ1-3; D is undetermined. The germline gives CDR1 WNHNN, CDR2 SYGVQD (reference sequence). Deletions cut 3 bases from V and 0 bases from J, with 6 bases between. This CDR3 spans 14 amino acids. This CDR3 reads CASSERSSGNTIYF. CDR3 coding DNA: TGCGCCAGCAGTGAAAGGAGCTCTGGAAACACCATATATTTT.

This clonotype was seen at least ten times. The J gene is TRBJ2-3, the V gene TRBV7-2, with 8 bases aligning to TRBD2. The CDR3 runs 15 residues. With 3 bases clipped from V and 4 bases from J, the junction kept 6 bases outside the gene matches. Per germline, CDR1 SGHTA and CDR2 FQGNSA. The CDR3 DNA follows: TGTGCCAGCAGCTTCCGGAGCGGGAGTTCAGATACGCAGTATTTT. The encoded protein is CASSFRSGSSDTQYF.

The CDR3, as DNA: TGTGCCAGCAGTAGAGGAGACAGGGCGGCAGGAAACACCATATATTTT. Translated, it gives CASSRGDRAAGNTIYF. V is TRBV6-1 and J is TRBJ1-3, with 7 bases identical to TRBD1. The V and J ends lost 5 bases and 4 bases, in that order; junction bases with no gene match: 11. Germline V gives CDR1 MNHNS, CDR2 SASEGT. The CDR3 spans 16 residues.